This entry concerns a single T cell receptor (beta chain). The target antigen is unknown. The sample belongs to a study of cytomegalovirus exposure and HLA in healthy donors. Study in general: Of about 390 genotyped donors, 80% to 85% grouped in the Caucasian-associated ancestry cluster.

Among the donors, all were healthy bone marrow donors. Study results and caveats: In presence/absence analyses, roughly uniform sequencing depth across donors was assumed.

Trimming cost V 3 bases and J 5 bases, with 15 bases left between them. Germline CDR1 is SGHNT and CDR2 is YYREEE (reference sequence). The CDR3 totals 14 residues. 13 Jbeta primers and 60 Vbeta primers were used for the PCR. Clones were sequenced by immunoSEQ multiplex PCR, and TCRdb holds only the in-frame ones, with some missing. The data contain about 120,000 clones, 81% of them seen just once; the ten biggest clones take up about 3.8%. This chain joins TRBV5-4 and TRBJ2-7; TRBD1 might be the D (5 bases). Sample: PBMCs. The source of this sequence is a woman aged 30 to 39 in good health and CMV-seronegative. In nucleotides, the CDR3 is TGTGCCAGCAGCTCCTACCTGACAGAGCACGAGCAGTACTTC. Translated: CASSSYLTEHEQYF. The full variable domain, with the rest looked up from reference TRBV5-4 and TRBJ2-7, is ETGVTQSPTHLIKTRGQQVTLRCSSQSGHNTVSWYQQALGQGPQFIFQYYREEENGRGNFPPRFSGLQFPNYSSELNVNALELDDSALYLCASSSYLTEHEQYFGPGTRLTVT.